This T cell receptor (beta chain) was captured by sequencing in a study of blood T cell repertoires in COVID-19. Across the whole study: Specimens from acute and convalescent COVID-19 originated in the United States, Italy and Spain. PBMCs, B-cell-depleted T cells, or T cells were the source of the cDNA or gDNA that made up the material.

Original methodology: Amplification of reference gene primers provided the estimated nucleated cell counts. Clones were read by immunoSEQ multiplex PCR, and TCRdb kept only the in-frame ones, dropping some. That table supplies the V and J calls and clone size; D and trimming were determined from the DNA. The table shows 300,000 to 350,000 clones, with 75% to 90% occurring only once. The V end was cut by 7 bases, the J end by 4 bases, with 14 bases between. This CDR3 spans 14 amino acids. The germline CDR1 and CDR2 sequences are MNHEY and SMNVEV (reference sequence). Input material: peripheral blood. The sequence was collected from a young man with active or convalescent COVID-19. This chain joins TRBV27 and TRBJ1-5; D ambiguous. The CDR3 region has the DNA TGTGCCAGCAAGTTAGGAACGGGAAATCAGCCCCAGCATTTT. It translates to CASKLGTGNQPQHF.